Following are 2 T cell receptor beta chains from one sample sequenced in a study of response to subunit inactivated influenza vaccine. Via MiXCR, TCRdb re-called the RT-PCR reads, giving one row per CDR3 protein. This table holds 430,000 or so distinct CDR3 sequences, about a tenth found once. The sample consisted of PBMCs from blood, taken roughly 47 days after vaccination. The origin of the receptors is a man aged 50 to 60 who received an inactivated influenza vaccine.

The table lists this clonotype with a count of one. The V gene is TRBV6-1, the J gene TRBJ2-1; D tentatively reads TRBD1 or TRBD2 (6 bases each). The CDR3 loop spans 14 amino acids. Trimming shortened V by 3 bases and J by 6 bases, and 12 bases separated the two germline ends. In germline, CDR1 is MNHNS, CDR2 SASEGT. The CDR3, as DNA: TGTGCCAGCAGTGAGGTAGGAGGGGGCAATGAGCAGTTCTTC. Encoded protein: CASSEVGGGNEQFF.

The rearrangement joins TRBV5-1 to TRBJ1-4, with a weak D call TRBD1 (5 bases). V lost 4 bases to trimming and J lost 3 bases, with 13 bases between them. The length of the CDR3 is 15 residues. CDR1 is SGHRS, CDR2 YFSETQ, per germline. The CDR3 DNA follows: TGCGCCAGCAGCCTTCAGGGTCCTTCTAATGAAAAACTGTTTTTT. It codes for CASSLQGPSNEKLFF. Full variable domain (missing parts from reference TRBV5-1 and TRBJ1-4): KAGVTQTPRYLIKTRGQQVTLSCSPISGHRSVSWYQQTPGQGLQFLFEYFSETQRNKGNFPGRFSGRQFSNSRSEMNVSTLELGDSALYLCASSLQGPSNEKLFFGSGTQLSVL.